These T cell receptor beta chains were read from a single sample in a study of human T cells and chemical hapten exposure. One entry per CDR3 protein results from TCRdb running MiXCR on the RACE reads. The sample yields around 130,000 distinct CDR3 sequences, about 8.2% seen once. Sequencing used whole blood. Every receptor here comes from a male donor in good health. Some clones in this sample may be carry-over from other donors' samples. Both conserved end residues are part of each CDR3. The order of the fields is CDR3 protein, CDR3 DNA, clone size, V gene, J gene, D gene. The D gene is left open where the match is weak. Clone size is given for some rows only: seen once, a few or many times, or a class if the clone is expanded.

CASSPRTRLTDTQYF	TGTGCCAGCAGCCCGAGGACTAGATTGACAGATACGCAGTATTTT	few	TRBV7-9	TRBJ2-3	TRBD2
CASSETKDRQFF	TGTGCCAGCAGTGAAACGAAGGATAGGCAGTTCTTC	.	TRBV6-4	TRBJ2-1	.
CASSLGGGPPSYEQYF	TGTGCCAGCAGCCTGGGGGGCGGCCCTCCCTCCTACGAGCAGTACTTC	.	TRBV7-9	TRBJ2-7	.
CASSLAALYTYNEQFF	TGTGCCAGCAGCTTGGCCGCGCTATACACCTACAATGAGCAGTTCTTC	.	TRBV5-5	TRBJ2-1	.
CASRNALGQSYEQYF	TGTGCCAGCAGAAACGCCTTGGGACAGAGCTACGAGCAGTACTTC	many	TRBV6-6	TRBJ2-7	TRBD1
CSAREHTNFPTGSYNEQFF	TGCAGTGCTAGAGAGCACACAAACTTCCCGACGGGGTCCTACAATGAGCAGTTCTTC	.	TRBV20-1	TRBJ2-1	.
CASSSWDSLNTGELFF	TGTGCCAGCAGCTCCTGGGACAGCTTAAACACCGGGGAGCTGTTTTTT	.	TRBV6-5	TRBJ2-2	TRBD1
CASSTGQGGTQYF	TGTGCCAGCAGCACCGGACAGGGGGGGACCCAGTACTTC	.	TRBV7-9	TRBJ2-5	TRBD1
CASSQDRGYGNEQFF	TGTGCCAGCAGCCAAGACAGGGGGTATGGGAATGAGCAGTTCTTC	few	TRBV14	TRBJ2-1	TRBD1
CASNFGGDEEKLFF	TGTGCCAGTAACTTTGGAGGGGACGAAGAAAAACTGTTTTTT	.	TRBV19	TRBJ1-4	.
CASSQDQGGNTGELFF	TGTGCCAGCAGCCAAGATCAAGGGGGCAACACCGGGGAGCTGTTTTTT	few	TRBV4-2	TRBJ2-2	TRBD1
CASGFGGLNTEAFF	TGTGCTAGTGGTTTTGGGGGGCTGAACACTGAAGCTTTCTTT	.	TRBV12-5	TRBJ1-1	.
CASRQGTGYGYTF	TGTGCCAGCAGGCAGGGAACGGGGTATGGCTACACCTTC	few	TRBV12-3/TRBV12-4	TRBJ1-2	.
CASSTPGQGIYGYTF	TGTGCCAGCAGTACTCCGGGACAGGGGATCTATGGCTACACCTTC	few	TRBV6-5	TRBJ1-2	TRBD1
CASSLLAGQGEDGYTF	TGTGCCAGCAGCCTCTTAGCGGGACAGGGGGAGGATGGCTACACCTTC	few	TRBV7-6	TRBJ1-2	TRBD1
CAISGGTRTDTQYF	TGTGCCATCAGTGGGGGGACTAGGACAGATACGCAGTATTTT	many	TRBV10-3	TRBJ2-3	TRBD2
CASSSHTSNYGYTF	TGTGCCAGCAGTTCCCACACTTCTAACTATGGCTACACCTTC	few	TRBV6-5	TRBJ1-2	.
CASSTGTGLYEQYF	TGTGCCAGCAGCACCGGGACAGGTCTGTACGAGCAGTACTTC	.	TRBV5-4	TRBJ2-7	TRBD1
CSARWQPNQPQHF	TGCAGTGCTAGGTGGCAGCCGAATCAGCCCCAGCATTTT	few	TRBV20-1	TRBJ1-5	.
CASTTRGKVNEQFF	TGTGCCAGCACCACCCGCGGAAAGGTCAATGAGCAGTTCTTC	.	TRBV12-3/TRBV12-4	TRBJ2-1	.
CASSEDRGPQGQPQHF	TGTGCCAGCAGTGAGGACAGGGGGCCGCAGGGGCAGCCCCAGCATTTT	many	TRBV6-4	TRBJ1-5	TRBD1
CASSITSNTGYNEQFF	TGTGCCAGTAGTATCACCTCCAACACAGGGTACAATGAGCAGTTCTTC	.	TRBV19	TRBJ2-1	.
CSARVGRAYEQYF	TGCAGTGCTAGAGTGGGCAGAGCCTACGAGCAGTACTTC	.	TRBV20-1	TRBJ2-7	.
CASGFALERQGNYNEQFF	TGTGCTAGTGGTTTTGCCCTCGAACGACAGGGCAACTACAATGAGCAGTTCTTC	.	TRBV12-5	TRBJ2-1	TRBD1
CASSLEEGLGKNIQYF	TGTGCCAGCAGCTTAGAAGAGGGCCTAGGCAAAAACATTCAGTACTTC	.	TRBV11-2	TRBJ2-4	.
CASSYLAGGSNTGELFF	TGTGCCAGCAGTTACTTGGCAGGGGGCTCGAACACCGGGGAGCTGTTTTTT	.	TRBV6-2/TRBV6-3	TRBJ2-2	TRBD1
CASSNGGASDTQYF	TGTGCCAGCTCAAACGGGGGGGCCTCAGATACGCAGTATTTT	few	TRBV12-3/TRBV12-4	TRBJ2-3	TRBD2